The rows below give T cell receptor beta chains drawn from one sample of a study of vaccination effects on CD4 cells after COVID-19. Using immunoSEQ multiplex PCR, the repertoire was profiled, and TCRdb retains in-frame clones only, with some absent. The table records some 60,000 clones, roughly three quarters of them present only once. Their antigens remain unidentified. The specimen comprised CD4+ T cells from PBMCs cultured with HCoV-NL63 spike peptides, sampled before COVID-19 vaccination. The receptors come from a human donor who received a COVID-19 vaccine. The CDR3 runs from the conserved cysteine through the conserved F or W. The D gene is left open where the match is weak. A row's size may be missing; if present it is once, few, many or a size class.

j_gene,d_gene,abundance,v_gene,CDR3nt,CDR3aa
TRBJ1-1,TRBD1,few,TRBV3-1/TRBV3-2,TGTGCCAGCAGCCAAGTGGGGACAGCAGCTAAGAACACTGAAGCTTTCTTT,CASSQVGTAAKNTEAFF
TRBJ2-5,TRBD2,NA,TRBV10-1,TGCGCCAGCAGTGAGCGGCTAGCGGGGGGAACTCGGGAGACCCAGTACTTC,CASSERLAGGTRETQYF
TRBJ2-6,NA,NA,TRBV19,TGTGCCAGTCGAAGGGAAGCTGGGGCCAACGTCCTGACTTTC,CASRREAGANVLTF
TRBJ1-5,NA,NA,TRBV7-2,TGTGCCAGCAGCTCAGGGTGGCCTCAGCCCCAGCATTTT,CASSSGWPQPQHF
TRBJ1-2,NA,NA,TRBV6-5,TGTGCCAGCAGTCCTCGGGGGGCGGTTGGCTACACCTTC,CASSPRGAVGYTF
TRBJ1-2,NA,NA,TRBV5-1,TGCGCCAGCAGCTTGGATGGGCAGGGGAGCTATGGCTACACCTTC,CASSLDGQGSYGYTF
TRBJ1-2,NA,NA,TRBV29-1,TGCAGCACGGGCCCCGCGGATGGCTACACCTTC,CSTGPADGYTF
TRBJ1-4,TRBD1,NA,TRBV6-2/TRBV6-3,TGTGCCAGCAGTTCGAGGGACAGCCATAATGAAAAACTGTTTTTT,CASSSRDSHNEKLFF
TRBJ1-5,NA,NA,TRBV7-8,TGTGCCAGCAGCTTAGAGGGGGGGGCGGAGGGATCCCAGCATTTT,CASSLEGGAEGSQHF
TRBJ1-4,NA,NA,TRBV29-1,TGCAGCGTCCGGACAGCCCCAAATGAAAAACTGTTTTTT,CSVRTAPNEKLFF
TRBJ2-4,TRBD2,NA,TRBV18,TGTGCCAGCTCACTTGACCGGGGGGGCTTGAACATTCAGTACTTC,CASSLDRGGLNIQYF